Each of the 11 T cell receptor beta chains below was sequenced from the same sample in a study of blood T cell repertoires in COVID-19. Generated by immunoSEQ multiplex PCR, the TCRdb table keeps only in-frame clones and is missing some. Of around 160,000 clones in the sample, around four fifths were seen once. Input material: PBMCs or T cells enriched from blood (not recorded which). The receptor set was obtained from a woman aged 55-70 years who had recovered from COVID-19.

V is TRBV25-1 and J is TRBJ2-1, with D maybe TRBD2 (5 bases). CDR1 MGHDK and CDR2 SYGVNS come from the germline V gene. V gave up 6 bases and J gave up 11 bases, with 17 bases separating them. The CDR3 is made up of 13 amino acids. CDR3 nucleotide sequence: TGTGCCAGCAGCCTCACGGAGTTCGGGAAGCAGTTCTTC. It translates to CASSLTEFGKQFF. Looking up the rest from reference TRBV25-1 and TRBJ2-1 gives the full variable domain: EADIYQTPRYLVIGTGKKITLECSQTMGHDKMYWYQQDPGMELHLIHYSYGVNSTEKGDLSSESTVSRIRTEHFPLTLESARPSHTSQYLCASSLTEFGKQFFGPGTRLTVL.

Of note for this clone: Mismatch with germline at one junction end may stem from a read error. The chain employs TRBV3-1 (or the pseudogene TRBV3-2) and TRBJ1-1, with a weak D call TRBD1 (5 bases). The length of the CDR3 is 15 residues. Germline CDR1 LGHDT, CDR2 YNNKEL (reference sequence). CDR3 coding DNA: TGTGCCAGCAGCGATCCGGGACTCGTGAACATTGAAGCTTTCTTT. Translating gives CASSDPGLVNIEAFF.

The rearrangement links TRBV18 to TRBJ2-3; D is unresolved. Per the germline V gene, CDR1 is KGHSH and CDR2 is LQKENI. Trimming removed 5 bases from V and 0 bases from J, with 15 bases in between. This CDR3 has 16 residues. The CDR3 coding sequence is TGTGCCAGCTCAAGAAGGTACAGTTCTAGCACAGATACGCAGTATTTT. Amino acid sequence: CASSRRYSSSTDTQYF. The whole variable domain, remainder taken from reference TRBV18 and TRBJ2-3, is NAGVMQNPRHLVRRRGQEARLRCSPMKGHSHVYWYRQLPEEGLKFMVYLQKENIIDESGMPKERFSAEFPKEGPSILRIQQVVRGDSAAYFCASSRRYSSSTDTQYFGPGTRLTVL.

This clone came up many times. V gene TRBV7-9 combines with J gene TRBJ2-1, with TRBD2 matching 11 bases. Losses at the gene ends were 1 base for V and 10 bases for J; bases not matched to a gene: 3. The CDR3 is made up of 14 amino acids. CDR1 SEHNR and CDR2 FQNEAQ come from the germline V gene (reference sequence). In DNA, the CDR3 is TGTGCCAGCAGCTTAGTAGCGGGAGGGCCGGAGCAGTTCTTC. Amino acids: CASSLVAGGPEQFF.

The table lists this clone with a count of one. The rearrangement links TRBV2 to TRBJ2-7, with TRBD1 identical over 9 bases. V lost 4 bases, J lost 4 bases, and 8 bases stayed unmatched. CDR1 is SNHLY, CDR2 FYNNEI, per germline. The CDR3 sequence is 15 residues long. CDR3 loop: CASSAPGQGPYEQYF. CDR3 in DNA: TGTGCCAGCAGTGCGCCGGGACAGGGCCCTTACGAGCAGTACTTC.

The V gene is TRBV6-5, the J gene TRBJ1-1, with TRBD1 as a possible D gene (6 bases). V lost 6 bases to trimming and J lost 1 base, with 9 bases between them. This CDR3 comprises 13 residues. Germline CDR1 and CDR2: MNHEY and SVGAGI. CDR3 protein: CASRPQGNTEAFF. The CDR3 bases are TGTGCCAGCAGACCACAGGGGAACACTGAAGCTTTCTTT.

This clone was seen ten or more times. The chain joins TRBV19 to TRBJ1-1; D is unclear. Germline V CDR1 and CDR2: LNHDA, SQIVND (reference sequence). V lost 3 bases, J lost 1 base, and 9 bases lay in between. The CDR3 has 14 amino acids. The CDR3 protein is CASSIGRANTEAFF. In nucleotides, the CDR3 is TGTGCCAGTAGTATCGGGCGGGCGAACACTGAAGCTTTCTTT.

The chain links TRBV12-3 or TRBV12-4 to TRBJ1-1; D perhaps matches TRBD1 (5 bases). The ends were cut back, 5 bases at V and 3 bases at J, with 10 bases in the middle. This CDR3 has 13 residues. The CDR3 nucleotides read TGTGCCAGCAGTGCAGGGTTTTACACTGAAGCTTTCTTT. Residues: CASSAGFYTEAFF.

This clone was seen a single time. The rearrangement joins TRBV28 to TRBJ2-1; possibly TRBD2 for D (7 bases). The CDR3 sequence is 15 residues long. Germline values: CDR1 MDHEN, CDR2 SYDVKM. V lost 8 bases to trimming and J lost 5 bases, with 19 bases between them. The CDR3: CASGPSGEGDNEQFF. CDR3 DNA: TGTGCCAGCGGGCCCTCGGGGGAGGGGGACAATGAGCAGTTCTTC.

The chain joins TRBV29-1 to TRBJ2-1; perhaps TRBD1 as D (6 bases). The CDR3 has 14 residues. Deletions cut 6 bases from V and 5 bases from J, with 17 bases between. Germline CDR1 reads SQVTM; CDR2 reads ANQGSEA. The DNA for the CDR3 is TGCAGCGTCAACAGATGGACAGCGAACAATGAGCAGTTCTTC. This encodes CSVNRWTANNEQFF.

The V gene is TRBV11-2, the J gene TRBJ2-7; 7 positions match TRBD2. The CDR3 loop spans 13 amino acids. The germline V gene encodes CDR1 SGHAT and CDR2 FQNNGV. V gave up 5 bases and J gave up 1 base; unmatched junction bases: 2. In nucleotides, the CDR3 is TGTGCCAGCAGCCCGGGGGGTTCCTACGAGCAGTACTTC. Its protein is CASSPGGSYEQYF.